These 10 T cell receptor beta chains were all obtained from the same sample, sequenced in a study of T cell responses to AZD1222 COVID-19 vaccine. Assay: immunoSEQ multiplex PCR; the TCRdb copy retains only in-frame clones and omits some. The sample carries tens of thousands of clones, 80% to 90% recorded once. The specimen was peripheral blood, collected 28 days after the second AZD1222 dose. The receptors originated from an adult who received the AZD1222 COVID-19 vaccine.

CDR3 nucleotides: TGTGCCAGCAGCCACAACAGGGATAACTATGGCTACACCTTC. As protein: CASSHNRDNYGYTF. This rearrangement joins TRBV3-1 (or the pseudogene TRBV3-2) to TRBJ1-2; tentatively, D is TRBD1 (6 bases). The V gene's germline CDR1 is LGHDT and CDR2 YNNKEL (reference sequence). The CDR3 consists of 14 residues. Trimming shortened V by 3 bases and J by 1 base, and 9 bases separated the two germline ends.

This clone was recorded once. V gene TRBV19 combines with J gene TRBJ1-1; 8 bases map to TRBD1. CDR1 and CDR2 from the germline V gene are LNHDA and SQIVND (reference sequence). The CDR3 has 16 residues. Trimming took 5 bases from V and 7 from J; bases not matched to a gene: 15. The CDR3 loop is CASSSGQGGLISEAFF. CDR3 coding DNA: TGTGCCAGTAGTTCAGGACAGGGAGGGCTCATAAGTGAAGCTTTCTTT.

This chain joins TRBV28 and TRBJ2-1, with D possibly being TRBD2 (6 bases). V dropped 4 bases and J dropped 0 bases, with 10 bases sitting between them. The CDR3 is 15 amino acids. The germline CDR1 and CDR2 sequences are MDHEN and SYDVKM. The CDR3 loop reads CASSSRGSSYNEQFF. The CDR3 region has the DNA TGTGCCAGCAGTTCCCGGGGGAGCTCCTACAATGAGCAGTTCTTC. Variable domain in full (rest from reference TRBV28 and TRBJ2-1): DVKVTQSSRYLVKRTGEKVFLECVQDMDHENMFWYRQDPGLGLRLIYFSYDVKMKEKGDIPEGYSVSREKKERFSLILESASTNQTSMYLCASSSRGSSYNEQFFGPGTRLTVL.

This clone was seen just once. Written as DNA, the CDR3 is TGCGCCAGCAGCGCGATGGGGACAGAGACTAACTATGGCTACACCTTC. Its protein is CASSAMGTETNYGYTF. The rearrangement joins TRBV5-1 to TRBJ1-2; 7 nucleotides match TRBD1. The CDR3 covers 16 residues. The germline V gene has CDR1 SGHRS and CDR2 YFSETQ. With 4 bases clipped from V and 0 bases from J, the junction kept 9 bases outside the gene matches. Combining the CDR3 with reference TRBV5-1 and TRBJ1-2 gives the whole variable domain KAGVTQTPRYLIKTRGQQVTLSCSPISGHRSVSWYQQTPGQGLQFLFEYFSETQRNKGNFPGRFSGRQFSNSRSEMNVSTLELGDSALYLCASSAMGTETNYGYTFGSGTRLTVV.

V usage is TRBV24-1 and J usage is TRBJ1-1; D ambiguous. Germline V gene data show CDR1 as KGHDR and CDR2 as SFDVKD. This CDR3 comprises 13 residues. V shed 8 bases and J shed 2 bases, with 11 bases lying between them. For the CDR3, the DNA is TGTGCCACCACCCAGACCGGTAACACTGAAGCTTTCTTT. Amino acids: CATTQTGNTEAFF.

The V call is TRBV18, the J call TRBJ1-2, with D perhaps TRBD1 (5 bases). V shed 3 bases and J shed 7 bases, with 12 bases lying between them. Germline CDR1 and CDR2: KGHSH and LQKENI. The CDR3 consists of 13 residues. CDR3 nucleotides: TGTGCCAGCTCACCGTCATCGGGGCGTGGCTACACCTTC. It specifies CASSPSSGRGYTF.

This chain uses TRBV27 with TRBJ1-1; D call uncertain. Germline lookup yields CDR1 MNHEY and CDR2 SMNVEV (reference sequence). The CDR3 spans 13 residues. V lost 5 bases and J lost 6, with 13 bases in between. The CDR3 here is CASSLYRGAEAFF. CDR3 DNA sequence: TGTGCCAGCAGTCTCTATCGGGGAGCTGAAGCTTTCTTT.

This chain joins TRBV15 and TRBJ2-5, with D perhaps matching TRBD2 (5 bases). V lost 3 bases and J lost 4, with 15 bases in between. Germline CDR1 and CDR2: LNHNV and YYDKDF (reference sequence). The CDR3 contains 15 residues. DNA of the CDR3: TGTGCCACCAGCAGCGGTCGGGGTTTGGGAGAGACCCAGTACTTC. Its protein is CATSSGRGLGETQYF.

This chain links TRBV7-2 with TRBJ2-1; TRBD2 matches 7 bases. J was trimmed by 6 bases and V by 2 bases; bases with no gene match: 13. Germline V CDR1 and CDR2: SGHTA, FQGNSA. This CDR3 is built from 17 residues. Here the CDR3 DNA reads TGTGCCAGCAGCTTAAGGCCCCGGGAGGACTTCGGCAATGAGCAGTTCTTC. Its protein is CASSLRPREDFGNEQFF. The complete variable domain, with remaining parts taken from reference TRBV7-2 and TRBJ2-1, reads GAGVSQSPSNKVTEKGKDVELRCDPISGHTALYWYRQSLGQGLEFLIYFQGNSAPDKSGLPSDRFSAERTGGSVSTLTIQRTQQEDSAVYLCASSLRPREDFGNEQFFGPGTRLTVL.

This clone appeared many times. The chain has TRBV6-1 and TRBJ1-2; D remains unclear. Trimming took 1 base from V and 8 from J, leaving 11 bases between them. Germline V gene data show CDR1 as MNHNS and CDR2 as SASEGT. The CDR3 totals 13 residues. The chain's CDR3 is CASSEGSGLGYTF. Written as DNA, the CDR3 is TGTGCCAGCAGTGAAGGGAGTGGCCTGGGCTACACCTTC.